This T cell receptor beta chain is drawn from a study of T cell clones after liver transplantation. Study-level information: Samples came pre-transplant, pre-randomization before withdrawal, and post-randomization after withdrawal ended.

TCRdb's table, derived via immunoSEQ multiplex PCR, lists solely in-frame clones and lacks some. This table has more than 70,000 clones, approximately 82% appearing once. The germline gives CDR1 LGHNA, CDR2 YNFKEQ. CDR3 size: 15 residues. V was clipped by 1 base and J by 6 bases, with 12 bases between them. The chain combines TRBV4-2 with TRBJ2-2; no definite D call. Source: CD4+ T cells from blood, taken at the 22-month timepoint. This TCR was sampled from a human patient who received a liver transplant. The graft donor may have contributed some T cells. The CDR3 sequence is CASSQGDLSPGELFF. In nucleotides, the CDR3 is TGTGCCAGCAGCCAAGGCGACCTTAGCCCCGGGGAGCTGTTTTTT.